This is a list of T cell receptor beta chains from one sample in a study of T cells in localized non-small cell lung cancer. Sequenced by immunoSEQ multiplex PCR; TCRdb stores in-frame clones only, minus some. Here the sample spans approximately 100,000 clones, roughly 91% being singletons. The source was PBMCs, collected before any cancer treatment. These receptors were taken from a woman aged 35 to 70 with stage II squamous cell lung carcinoma. Each CDR3 is given without its conserved first and last residue. The order of the fields is V gene, clone size, J gene, CDR3 protein. Where a row states a size, it is once, few, many or the class of an expanded clone; other rows omit it.

TRBV19	.	TRBJ1-1	ASSLRGGTARNTEAF
TRBV5-4	.	TRBJ1-3	ASSLVGQGGNTIY
TRBV20-1	.	TRBJ2-2	SAPGGELF
TRBV10-3	.	TRBJ1-5	AISEDTAYSNQPQH
TRBV5-4	.	TRBJ1-3	ASSLGPPGNTIY
TRBV6-6	once	TRBJ2-4	ASSSGGNIQY
TRBV7-4	.	TRBJ1-5	ASSLVGKNQPQH
TRBV2	once	TRBJ2-4	ARTLPGGSKNIQY
TRBV19	.	TRBJ2-6	ASSNGVSSSGANVLT
TRBV28	once	TRBJ1-1	ASSLTPWTEAF
TRBV7-9	.	TRBJ1-1	ASSVKRPVTLNTEAF
TRBV15	once	TRBJ1-6	ATRAGGYNSPLH
TRBV7-9	.	TRBJ1-4	ASSLRGSTNEKLF
TRBV2	.	TRBJ1-2	ASSAGRSSYT
TRBV5-6	.	TRBJ1-2	ASSLLAGVNYGYT
TRBV5-5	.	TRBJ1-1	ASSWGATNTEAF
TRBV27	.	TRBJ1-5	AVCGRSNQPQH
TRBV27	few	TRBJ1-1	ASSSALYTEAF
TRBV11-2	.	TRBJ2-2	ASSLIGKQLNTGELF
TRBV11-3	.	TRBJ2-1	ASSPRGARYNEQF
TRBV5-1	.	TRBJ2-1	ASSLALSSYNEQF
TRBV5-4	.	TRBJ1-1	ASSPGTLGNTEAF
TRBV2	.	TRBJ1-3	ASREGRPAGPGNTIY
TRBV6-1	.	TRBJ1-1	ASSPPGPMNTEAF
TRBV19	once	TRBJ1-5	ASTGGDLVNQPQH
TRBV27	.	TRBJ2-2	ASSPRRRLAGGRGELF
TRBV5-6	.	TRBJ2-1	ASSLVSYSYNEQF
TRBV29-1	.	TRBJ1-3	SVELRGRLFGNTIY
TRBV5-1	.	TRBJ1-4	ASSLGTGEKLF
TRBV6-5	.	TRBJ2-4	ASWVVGGAKNIQY
TRBV6-4	few	TRBJ1-2	ASSTGQEGFGYT
TRBV5-5	.	TRBJ1-6	ASSLTPGQGTSPLH
TRBV4-1	.	TRBJ1-4	ASSQDPLEKLF
TRBV2	medium-sized	TRBJ2-2	ASSSGEVSPGELF
TRBV19	.	TRBJ2-6	ASSILQGFLSGANVLT
TRBV10-1	.	TRBJ2-7	ASSQGTGSYEQY
TRBV5-1	.	TRBJ1-1	ASSLRGLNTEAF
TRBV6-5	.	TRBJ2-7	ASSRDRVSSYEQY
TRBV4-1	.	TRBJ1-5	ASSQDPGNSNQPQH
TRBV6-1	.	TRBJ2-3	ASQGGGTDTQY
TRBV19	.	TRBJ1-2	ASSIDVYGYT
TRBV7-9	once	TRBJ2-2	ASSFDSWRTGELF
TRBV2	.	TRBJ1-2	ASSLDSPLNYGYT
TRBV27	.	TRBJ2-3	ASSGAGSHTDTQY
TRBV6-1	.	TRBJ1-2	ASSEARDSKLYGYT
TRBV5-1	.	TRBJ1-2	ASSLEGRGLDYGYT
TRBV27	.	TRBJ2-2	ASRSGLGTGELF
TRBV5-1	.	TRBJ2-3	ASSLSGTTDTQY
TRBV10-2	.	TRBJ1-6	ASSEPGLNSPLH
TRBV6-4	.	TRBJ2-1	ASSDSFGANLYEQF
TRBV29-1	.	TRBJ1-1	SAEGGLRSTEAF
TRBV4-1	.	TRBJ1-3	ASSHTPLPGPGRNTIY
TRBV29-1	.	TRBJ2-7	SAGLAGGAEQY
TRBV6-6	.	TRBJ1-2	ASSAQTGAYGYT
TRBV5-1	.	TRBJ2-7	ASSYGQGAYEQY